This TCR beta chain appears in the sequencing data of a study of T cell repertoires in aging, cancer and after chemotherapy (dated by TCRdb to about 2019). With regard to the full study: Donors spanned six age groups from 30 or younger to 70 or older, with at least three individuals per group. A cohort of 200 to 250 cancer patients (roughly 90 with hematological and some 120 with solid cancers) was assembled, and 95 to 100 healthy donors were included as a reference group. In total, the full dataset held 10 million or so TCR reads. Peripheral blood TCR beta repertoires from healthy donors and cancer patients were profiled to examine immunoaging and T cell reconstitution after chemotherapy. Paired pre- and post-chemotherapy samples in the hematological group came from chronic lymphocytic leukemia patients treated with fludarabine- or bendamustine-based regimens. The investigation overall reported the following: Lymphoid organ infiltration was present in hematological cancer patients, and this infiltration may itself impair thymic emigration or peripheral T cell expansion. Significantly lower blood TCR diversity and higher clonality were observed in untreated patients with hematological or solid cancers than in age-matched healthy donors. In healthy donors, the decline in TCR diversity with age was mainly due to loss of richness, whereas in cancer patients loss of evenness also played a role. In both cancer cohorts, the median generation probability rose over the chemotherapy interval, which suggests that the repertoire was reconstituted through rebound thymic output. According to the authors, the repertoire data do not permit conclusions about immunological memory after chemotherapy.

To note about this clonotype: No antigen is known for it. Base qualities are not provided; no much larger clone lies one nucleotide away.

Instead of sorted cells or RNA, genomic DNA extracted from peripheral blood served as the source for amplifying TCR beta rearrangements. Trimming at the junction amounts to 0 bases on V and 10 bases on J, and the germline ends lie 16 bases apart. The CDR3 goes from the cysteine to the phenylalanine over 15 residues. Of the read, only the CDR3 DNA is kept; its 45 bases are in frame from base 1. The germline V gene gives CDR1 as SGHTA and CDR2 as FQGNSA. Rearranged TRB sequences spanning V, D and J segments were amplified by multiplex touch-down PCR using a mixed TRB-A/B primer pool. Illumina adapters and sample indices were attached to the amplicons in two consecutive PCR reactions using Phusion HS II polymerase. Amplicons were gel-purified using the NucleoSpin Gel and PCR Clean-up kit and were subsequently checked with Qubit and an Agilent 2100 Bioanalyzer. The libraries were sequenced on an Illumina MiSeq with 600-cycle, single-indexed, paired-end runs. The study's own analysis went as follows. MiXCR versions 2.12 and 3.0.5 were used to process the TRB sequences. Each unique CDR3 nucleotide sequence was counted as one clone, and only productive sequences with at least two reads were retained. The repertoire metrics were Shannon diversity, evenness, clonality (defined as one minus evenness), and alpha-parameterized diversity profiles covering alpha 0 to 5. Generation probabilities of clones in paired pre- and post-chemotherapy samples were computed with the IGoR algorithm. TCRdb ran its own pipeline on the public reads, namely fastp trimming at Q25 and MiXCR clone calling, and kept in-frame beta chains. Rows are unified per CDR3 protein, each entry keeping the most common DNA and genes. TCRdb, not the original authors, processed these V and J calls. The table for this sample lists around 7,800 distinct CDR3 sequences; approximately 25% of them were counted only once. The biggest ten clones account for around 2.8% of the sample.

The clonotype was recovered from a human donor with a blood cancer. Sequenced sample: blood. In this chain, TRBV7-2 is recombined with TRBJ2-1, with a tentative D gene TRBD2 over 8 matching bases. The CDR3 reads CASSLAWGLGGEQFF. Read as DNA, the sequence is TGTGCCAGCAGCTTAGCATGGGGACTAGGGGGCGAGCAGTTCTTC.